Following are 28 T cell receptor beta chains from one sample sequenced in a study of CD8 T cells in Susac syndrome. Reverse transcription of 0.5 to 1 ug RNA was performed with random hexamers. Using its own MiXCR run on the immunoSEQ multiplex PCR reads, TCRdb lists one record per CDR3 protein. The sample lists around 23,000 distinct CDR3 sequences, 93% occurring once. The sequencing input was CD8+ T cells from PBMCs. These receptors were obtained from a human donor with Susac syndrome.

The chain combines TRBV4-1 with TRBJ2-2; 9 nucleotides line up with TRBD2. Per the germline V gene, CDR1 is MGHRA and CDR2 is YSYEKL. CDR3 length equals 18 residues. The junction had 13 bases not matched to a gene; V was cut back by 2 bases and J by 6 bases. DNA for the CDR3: TGCGCCAGCAGCCAAAGGGCATCTAGCGGGGCCGGGCCCGGGGAGCTGTTTTTT. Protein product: CASSQRASSGAGPGELFF.

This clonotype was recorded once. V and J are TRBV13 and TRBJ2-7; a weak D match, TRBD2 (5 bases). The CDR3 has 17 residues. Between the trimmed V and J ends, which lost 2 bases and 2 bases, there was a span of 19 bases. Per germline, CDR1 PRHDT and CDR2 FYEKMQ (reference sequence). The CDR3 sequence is CASSLPPEGPGAYEQYF. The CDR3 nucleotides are TGTGCCAGCAGCTTACCCCCAGAGGGCCCTGGAGCCTACGAGCAGTACTTC.

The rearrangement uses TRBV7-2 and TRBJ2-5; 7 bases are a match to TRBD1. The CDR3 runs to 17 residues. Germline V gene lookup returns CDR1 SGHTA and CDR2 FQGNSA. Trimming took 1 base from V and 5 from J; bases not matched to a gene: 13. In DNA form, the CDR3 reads TGTGCCAGCAGCTTAGGCTATAGTACAGGGGCGGAGGAGACCCAGTACTTC. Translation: CASSLGYSTGAEETQYF.

CDR3 DNA sequence: TGTGCCACCAGTGATTGGACTAGCGGAGTAGATACGCAGTATTTT. Amino acid sequence: CATSDWTSGVDTQYF. This sequence joins TRBV24-1 and TRBJ2-3; TRBD2 matches at 10 bases. This CDR3 is 15 amino acids long. Trimming at V came to 2 bases and at J to 5 bases, leaving 3 bases not matched to a gene. Germline V gene lookup returns CDR1 KGHDR and CDR2 SFDVKD.

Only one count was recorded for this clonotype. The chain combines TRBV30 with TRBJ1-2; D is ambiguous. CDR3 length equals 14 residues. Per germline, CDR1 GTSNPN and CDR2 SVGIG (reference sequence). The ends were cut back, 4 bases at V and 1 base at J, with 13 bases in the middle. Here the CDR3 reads CAWTRDLYNYGYTF. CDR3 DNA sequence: TGTGCCTGGACCCGGGATCTTTATAACTATGGCTACACCTTC.

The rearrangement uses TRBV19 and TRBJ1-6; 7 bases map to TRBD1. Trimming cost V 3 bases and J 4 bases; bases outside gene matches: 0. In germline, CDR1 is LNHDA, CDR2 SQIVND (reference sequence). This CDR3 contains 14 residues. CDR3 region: CASSMGQYNSPLHF. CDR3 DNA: TGTGCCAGTAGTATGGGACAGTATAATTCACCCCTCCACTTT.

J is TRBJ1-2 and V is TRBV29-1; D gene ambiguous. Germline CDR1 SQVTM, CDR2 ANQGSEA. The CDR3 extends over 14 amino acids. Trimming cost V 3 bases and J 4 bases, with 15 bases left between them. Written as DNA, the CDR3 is TGCAGCGTTGAGTCGGCCCCCGGAGGCTATGGCTACACCTTC. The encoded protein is CSVESAPGGYGYTF.

The CDR3 here is CASSLDGGKETQYF. The CDR3 DNA sequence: TGTGCCAGCAGCTTAGATGGCGGGAAAGAGACCCAGTACTTC. The chain uses TRBV7-6 and TRBJ2-5, with a weak D call TRBD2 (6 bases). The V and J ends lost 1 base and 3 bases respectively, with 9 bases between them. The CDR3 length is 14 residues. CDR1 is SGHVS, CDR2 FNYEAQ, per germline.

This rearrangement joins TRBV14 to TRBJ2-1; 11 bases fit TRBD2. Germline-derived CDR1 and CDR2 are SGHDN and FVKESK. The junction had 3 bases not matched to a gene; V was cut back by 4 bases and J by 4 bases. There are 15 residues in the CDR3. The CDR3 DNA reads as TGTGCCAGCAGCCTACTAGCGGGGGTGTACAATGAGCAGTTCTTC. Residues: CASSLLAGVYNEQFF.

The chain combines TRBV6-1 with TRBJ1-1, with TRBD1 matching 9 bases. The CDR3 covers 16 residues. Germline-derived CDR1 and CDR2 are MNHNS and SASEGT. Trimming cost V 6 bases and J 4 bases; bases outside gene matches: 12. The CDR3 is CASRPGTGLLVTEAFF. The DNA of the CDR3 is TGTGCCAGCAGACCCGGGACAGGGTTGTTGGTCACTGAAGCTTTCTTT.

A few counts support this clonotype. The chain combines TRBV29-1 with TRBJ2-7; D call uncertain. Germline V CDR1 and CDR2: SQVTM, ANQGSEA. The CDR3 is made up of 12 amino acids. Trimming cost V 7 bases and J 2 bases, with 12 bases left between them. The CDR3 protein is CSGWWRTYEQYF. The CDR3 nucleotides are TGCAGCGGTTGGTGGCGGACCTACGAGCAGTACTTC.

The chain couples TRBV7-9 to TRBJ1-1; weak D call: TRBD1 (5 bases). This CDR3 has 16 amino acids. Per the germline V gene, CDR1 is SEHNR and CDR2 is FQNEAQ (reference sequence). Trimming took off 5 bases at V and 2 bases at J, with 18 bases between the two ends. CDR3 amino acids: CASSLTGTWSNTEAFF. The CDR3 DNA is TGTGCCAGCAGCCTAACCGGGACTTGGAGTAACACTGAAGCTTTCTTT.

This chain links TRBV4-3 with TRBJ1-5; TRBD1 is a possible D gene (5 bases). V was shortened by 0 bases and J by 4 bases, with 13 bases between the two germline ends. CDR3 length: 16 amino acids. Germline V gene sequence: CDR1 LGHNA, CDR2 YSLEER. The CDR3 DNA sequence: TGCGCCAGCAGCCAAGAGGCAGGGCAAGTAAATCAGCCCCAGCATTTT. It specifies CASSQEAGQVNQPQHF.

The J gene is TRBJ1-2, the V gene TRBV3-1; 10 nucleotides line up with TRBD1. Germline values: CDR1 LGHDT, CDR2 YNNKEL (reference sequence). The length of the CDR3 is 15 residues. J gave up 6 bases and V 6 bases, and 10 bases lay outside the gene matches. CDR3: CASRLSGTGDDGYTF. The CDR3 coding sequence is TGTGCCAGCAGACTATCGGGGACAGGGGATGATGGCTACACCTTC.

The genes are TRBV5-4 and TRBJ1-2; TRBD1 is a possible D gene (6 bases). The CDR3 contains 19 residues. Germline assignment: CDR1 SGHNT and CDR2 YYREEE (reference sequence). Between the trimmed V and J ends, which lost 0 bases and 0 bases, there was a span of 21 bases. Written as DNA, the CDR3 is TGTGCCAGCAGCTTGGCACAGGGACTAACTACCCTCTCTAACTATGGCTACACCTTC. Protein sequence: CASSLAQGLTTLSNYGYTF.

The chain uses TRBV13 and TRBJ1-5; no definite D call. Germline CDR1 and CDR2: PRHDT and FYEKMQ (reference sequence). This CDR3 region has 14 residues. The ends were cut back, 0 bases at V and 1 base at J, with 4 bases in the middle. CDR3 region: CASSLGESNQPQHF. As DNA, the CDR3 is TGTGCCAGCAGCTTAGGGGAAAGCAATCAGCCCCAGCATTTT. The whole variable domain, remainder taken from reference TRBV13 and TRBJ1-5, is AAGVIQSPRHLIKEKRETATLKCYPIPRHDTVYWYQQGPGQDPQFLISFYEKMQSDKGSIPDRFSAQQFSDYHSELNMSSLELGDSALYFCASSLGESNQPQHFGDGTRLSIL.

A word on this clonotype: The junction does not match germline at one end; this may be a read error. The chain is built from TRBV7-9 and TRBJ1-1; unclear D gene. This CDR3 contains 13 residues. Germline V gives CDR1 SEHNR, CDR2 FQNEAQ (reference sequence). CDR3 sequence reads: CASSLRAMDPSIF. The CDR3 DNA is TGTGCCAGCAGCTTGAGAGCGATGGACCCATCTATCTTT.

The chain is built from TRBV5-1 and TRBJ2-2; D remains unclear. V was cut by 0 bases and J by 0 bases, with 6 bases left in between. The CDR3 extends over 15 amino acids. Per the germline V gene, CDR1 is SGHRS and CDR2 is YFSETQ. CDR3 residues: CASSLVLSNTGELFF. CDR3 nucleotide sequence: TGCGCCAGCAGCTTGGTCCTTTCGAACACCGGGGAGCTGTTTTTT.

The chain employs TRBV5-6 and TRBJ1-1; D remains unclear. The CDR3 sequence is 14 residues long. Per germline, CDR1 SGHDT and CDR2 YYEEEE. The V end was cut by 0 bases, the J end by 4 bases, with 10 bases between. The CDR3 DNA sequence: TGTGCCAGCAGCTTGGACACCGCCTCCACTGAAGCTTTCTTT. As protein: CASSLDTASTEAFF.

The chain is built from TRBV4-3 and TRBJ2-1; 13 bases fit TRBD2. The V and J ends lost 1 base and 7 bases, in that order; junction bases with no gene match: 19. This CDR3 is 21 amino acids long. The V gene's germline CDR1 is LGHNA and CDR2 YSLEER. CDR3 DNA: TGCGCCAGCAGCCAAGTGTCGCTGGGTCTCGGACTAGCGGGGGCAGGGAATGAGCAGTTCTTC. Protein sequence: CASSQVSLGLGLAGAGNEQFF.

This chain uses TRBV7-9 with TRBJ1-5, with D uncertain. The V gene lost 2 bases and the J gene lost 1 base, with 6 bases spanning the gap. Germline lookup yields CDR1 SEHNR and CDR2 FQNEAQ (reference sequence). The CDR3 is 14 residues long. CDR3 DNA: TGTGCCAGCAGCTTATCGATGAGCAATCAGCCCCAGCATTTT. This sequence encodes CASSLSMSNQPQHF.

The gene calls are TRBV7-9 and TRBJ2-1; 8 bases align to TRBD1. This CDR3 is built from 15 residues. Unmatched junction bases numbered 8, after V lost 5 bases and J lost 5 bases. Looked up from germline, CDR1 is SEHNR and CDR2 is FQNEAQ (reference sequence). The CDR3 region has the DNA TGTGCCAGCAGCCAAATGGACAGGGCTAACAATGAGCAGTTCTTC. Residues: CASSQMDRANNEQFF.

The CDR3 DNA follows: TGTGCCAGCAGCTTAGGGGTCGGGGCAGACCTCTCCTACGAGCAGTACTTC. The encoded protein is CASSLGVGADLSYEQYF. The rearrangement links TRBV7-6 to TRBJ2-7; D is perhaps TRBD1 or TRBD2 (5 bases each). CDR3 size: 17 residues. Germline values: CDR1 SGHVS, CDR2 FNYEAQ. V lost 1 base, J lost 0 bases, and 16 bases lay in between.

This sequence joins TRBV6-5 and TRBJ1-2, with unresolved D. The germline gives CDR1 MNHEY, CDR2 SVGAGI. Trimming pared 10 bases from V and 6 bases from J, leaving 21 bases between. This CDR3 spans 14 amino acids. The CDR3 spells CATKLSQAEDGYTF. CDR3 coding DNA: TGTGCCACCAAATTAAGTCAGGCAGAGGATGGCTACACCTTC.

This CDR3 reads CASSPRDREFGGYTF. CDR3 nucleotide sequence: TGTGCCAGCAGTCCTCGGGACAGGGAGTTTGGTGGCTACACCTTC. The V call is TRBV28, the J call TRBJ1-2, with 9 bases that match TRBD1. The length of the CDR3 is 15 residues. The V and J ends lost 5 bases and 7 bases, in that order; junction bases with no gene match: 11. Per the germline V gene, CDR1 is MDHEN and CDR2 is SYDVKM.

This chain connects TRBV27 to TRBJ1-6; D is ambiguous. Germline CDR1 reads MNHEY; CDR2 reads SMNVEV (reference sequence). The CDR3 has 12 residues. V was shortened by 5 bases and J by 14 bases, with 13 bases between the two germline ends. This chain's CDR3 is CASSIRTGTLHF. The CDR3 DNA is TGTGCCAGCAGTATAAGGACGGGGACCCTCCACTTT.

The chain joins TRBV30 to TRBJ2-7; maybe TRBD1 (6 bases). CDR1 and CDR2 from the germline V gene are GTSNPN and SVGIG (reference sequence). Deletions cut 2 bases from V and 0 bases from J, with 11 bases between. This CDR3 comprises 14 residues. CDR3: CAWSTGTVSYEQYF. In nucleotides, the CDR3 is TGTGCCTGGAGTACAGGGACCGTCTCCTACGAGCAGTACTTC.

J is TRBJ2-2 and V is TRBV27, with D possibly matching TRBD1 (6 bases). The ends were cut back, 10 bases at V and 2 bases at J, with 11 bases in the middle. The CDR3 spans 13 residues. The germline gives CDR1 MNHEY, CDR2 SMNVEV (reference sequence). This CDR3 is CATYRANTGELFF. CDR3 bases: TGTGCCACCTACAGGGCAAACACCGGGGAGCTGTTTTTT.